This TCR beta chain was obtained from a study of T cells in Graves' hyperthyroidism and ophthalmopathy. Researchers amplified the TCR beta CDR3 regions from RNA transcripts. First-round RT-PCR targeting the TCR CDR3 was performed with the HTBI primer set. TCRdb ran MiXCR on the multiplex PCR reads and lists one entry per CDR3 protein. The repertoire includes a few hundred thousand distinct CDR3 sequences, approximately 14% of them detected once, and less than 9.5% sits in the top ten. The PBMCs had their origin in around 10 ml of fresh peripheral blood. This clonotype has a count of ten or more. The CDR3 runs to 13 residues. The V and J ends lost 0 bases and 4 bases respectively, with 6 bases between them. Germline assignment: CDR1 SGHNT and CDR2 YENEEA.

The TCR sequence derives from a woman in her 30s with Graves' hyperthyroidism. The chain employs TRBV11-3 and TRBJ2-5; D is unclear. Sequenced material: blood. The CDR3: CASSLDHRETQYF. CDR3 DNA sequence: TGTGCCAGCAGCTTAGACCACCGAGAGACCCAGTACTTC. Variable domain in full (rest from reference TRBV11-3 and TRBJ2-5): EAGVVQSPRYKIIEKKQPVAFWCNPISGHNTLYWYLQNLGQGPELLIRYENEEAVDDSQLPKDRFSAERLKGVDSTLKIQPAELGDSAVYLCASSLDHRETQYFGPGTRLLVL.